This TCR beta chain is from a study of T cell changes during pregnancy in multiple sclerosis. CDR1 and CDR2 (germline): MDHEN, SYDVKM. The CDR3 contains 15 residues. The germline V and J ends were trimmed by 6 bases and 8 bases, with 19 bases remaining between them. The table came from immunoSEQ multiplex PCR; TCRdb's copy has only in-frame clones and leaves some out. The data show tens of thousands of clones, approximately 92% seen once. The material sequenced was peripheral blood, taken in the third trimester of pregnancy. The sequence came from a female donor in good health, enrolled as a control in a pregnancy study. The V gene is TRBV28, the J gene TRBJ1-4, with D unresolved. As DNA, the CDR3 is TGTGCCAGCAGGACACCTACCCCCTCTGGGGAAAAACTGTTTTTT. Its protein product is CASRTPTPSGEKLFF.